Each of the 32 T cell receptor beta chains below was sequenced from the same sample in a study of Ad26.COV2.S vaccination and SARS-CoV-2 variants. Repertoires were generated with immunoSEQ multiplex PCR, while TCRdb's copy carries only in-frame clones and drops some. The repertoire includes some 390,000 clones, more than 85% of them detected once, and 3.5% sits in the top ten. Treatment of the sample: some 19 received Ad26.COV2.S at low or high dose, single or two shots; 5 received placebo; per-sample allocation not given. The samples date from day 63 after the first vaccine or placebo injection. The sample consisted of peripheral blood, taken in a trial of Ad26.COV2.S vaccine versus placebo. Receptors were obtained from a person between 18 and 60 years old who received the Ad26.COV2.S COVID-19 vaccine or a placebo.

The chain is built from TRBV14 and TRBJ2-4; TRBD1 matches at 10 bases. The ends lost 1 base at V and 11 bases at J; junction bases unmatched: 2. Germline CDR1 SGHDN, CDR2 FVKESK. The CDR3 totals 13 residues. CDR3 in amino acids: CASSQVGTGVQYF. The CDR3 region has the DNA TGTGCCAGCAGCCAAGTTGGGACAGGGGTTCAGTACTTC.

The rearrangement uses TRBV5-1 and TRBJ2-7; D is perhaps TRBD2 (6 bases). Trimming took off 5 bases at V and 6 bases at J, with 18 bases between the two ends. The CDR3 length is 14 residues. CDR1 and CDR2 (germline): SGHRS, YFSETQ. The DNA of the CDR3 is TGCGCCAGCAGTGGGGGGTCTGATTCGGGCGAGCAGTACTTC. It yields the protein CASSGGSDSGEQYF. The entire variable domain, with the rest obtained from reference TRBV5-1 and TRBJ2-7, is as follows: KAGVTQTPRYLIKTRGQQVTLSCSPISGHRSVSWYQQTPGQGLQFLFEYFSETQRNKGNFPGRFSGRQFSNSRSEMNVSTLELGDSALYLCASSGGSDSGEQYFGPGTRLTVT.

The V gene is TRBV5-1, the J gene TRBJ1-4, with D possibly TRBD1 on 5 matching bases. The V and J ends lost 0 bases and 5 bases respectively, with 14 bases between them. Germline assignment: CDR1 SGHRS and CDR2 YFSETQ. This CDR3 has 16 residues. The CDR3 bases are TGCGCCAGCAGCTTGGCCCCCAGGGAAGCGAATGAAAAACTGTTTTTT. As protein: CASSLAPREANEKLFF.

The chain employs TRBV7-9 and TRBJ1-1; D is possibly TRBD1 (5 bases). The V end was cut by 5 bases, the J end by 0 bases, with 16 bases between. In germline, CDR1 is SEHNR, CDR2 FQNEAQ (reference sequence). This CDR3 spans 16 amino acids. The DNA for the CDR3 is TGTGCCAGCAGCCCCCGACAGTACCCCATGAACACTGAAGCTTTCTTT. This encodes CASSPRQYPMNTEAFF.

A few counts support this clone. J is TRBJ1-6 and V is TRBV7-2; D ambiguous. The CDR3 contains 15 residues. Germline V gene sequence: CDR1 SGHTA, CDR2 FQGNSA. V lost 5 bases to trimming and J lost 3 bases, with 11 bases between them. The CDR3 here is CASSPNDGYNSPLHF. The CDR3 DNA is TGTGCCAGCAGCCCCAATGATGGCTATAATTCACCCCTCCACTTT.

The gene calls are TRBV30 and TRBJ1-2; tentative D call: TRBD1 (5 bases). Trimming left V 4 bases short and J 4 bases short, with 13 bases between. The germline gives CDR1 GTSNPN, CDR2 SVGIG (reference sequence). The CDR3 has 13 amino acids. This chain's CDR3 is CAWTGGESYGYTF. Here the CDR3 DNA reads TGTGCCTGGACGGGGGGGGAAAGCTATGGCTACACCTTC.

The J gene is TRBJ2-6, the V gene TRBV11-3, with 7 bases fitting TRBD1. This CDR3 is built from 16 residues. V lost 6 bases to trimming and J lost 3 bases; unmatched junction nucleotides: 8. CDR1 is SGHNT and CDR2 is YENEEA in the germline V gene. CDR3 coding DNA: TGTGCCAGCAGTACGGACAGGCCGGGTGGGGCCAACGTCCTGACTTTC. This gives the protein CASSTDRPGGANVLTF. The entire variable domain, with the rest obtained from reference TRBV11-3 and TRBJ2-6, is as follows: EAGVVQSPRYKIIEKKQPVAFWCNPISGHNTLYWYLQNLGQGPELLIRYENEEAVDDSQLPKDRFSAERLKGVDSTLKIQPAELGDSAVYLCASSTDRPGGANVLTFGAGSRLTVL.

V is TRBV7-9 and J is TRBJ2-3; 9 bases match TRBD1. The CDR3 loop spans 16 amino acids. J lost 6 bases, V lost 4 bases, and 11 bases had no gene match. Germline loops: CDR1 SEHNR, CDR2 FQNEAQ (reference sequence). The CDR3 sequence: CASSSPDRGESDTQYF. The DNA for the CDR3 is TGTGCCAGCAGCTCGCCGGACAGGGGTGAATCGGATACGCAGTATTTT.

This chain links TRBV12-3 or TRBV12-4 with TRBJ1-2, with D perhaps matching TRBD1 (5 bases). CDR3 length: 12 residues. Trimming removed 7 bases at V and 8 bases at J, with 14 bases between. CDR3 DNA sequence: TGTGCCAGCAATGCCGGGACGGCGGGCTACACCTTC. It specifies CASNAGTAGYTF.

V is TRBV6-5 and J is TRBJ1-2; tentatively, D is TRBD1 (5 bases). The CDR3 loop spans 14 amino acids. CDR1 is MNHEY and CDR2 is SVGAGI in the germline V gene. Deletions cut 2 bases from V and 5 bases from J, with 12 bases between. The CDR3 is CASSYGQGLYGYTF. The CDR3 DNA follows: TGTGCCAGCAGTTACGGGCAGGGACTTTATGGCTACACCTTC.

CDR3 nucleotide sequence: TGTGCCACCAGCAGGGACACAGGGGGCGAAGACACTGAAGCTTTCTTT. This codes for CATSRDTGGEDTEAFF. V is TRBV15 and J is TRBJ1-1; 9 bases line up with TRBD1. Germline V gives CDR1 LNHNV, CDR2 YYDKDF (reference sequence). The CDR3 totals 16 residues. The J segment lost 3 bases and the V segment lost 3 bases, leaving 8 bases of the junction unmatched. The whole variable domain, remainder taken from reference TRBV15 and TRBJ1-1, is DAMVIQNPRYQVTQFGKPVTLSCSQTLNHNVMYWYQQKSSQAPKLLFHYYDKDFNNEADTPDNFQSRRPNTSFCFLDIRSPGLGDTAMYLCATSRDTGGEDTEAFFGQGTRLTVV.

On this clone: This same CDR3 is encoded by further DNA sequences in the sample. V gene TRBV5-1 combines with J gene TRBJ2-7; TRBD1 might be the D (6 bases). Trimming took off 0 bases at V and 2 bases at J, with 9 bases between the two ends. CDR3 length: 14 amino acids. Germline assignment: CDR1 SGHRS and CDR2 YFSETQ. Here the CDR3 DNA reads TGCGCCAGCAGCTTGGCCCAGGGGCCCTACGAGCAGTACTTC. This encodes CASSLAQGPYEQYF.

The V gene is TRBV7-2, the J gene TRBJ1-4; a weak D match, TRBD1 (6 bases). Per germline, CDR1 SGHTA and CDR2 FQGNSA. V was cut by 5 bases and J by 3 bases, with 16 bases left in between. This CDR3 is built from 16 residues. CDR3 region: CASSKNRAGANEKLFF. The DNA for the CDR3 is TGTGCCAGCAGCAAGAACAGGGCGGGGGCTAATGAAAAACTGTTTTTT.

The chain has TRBV7-2 and TRBJ2-1; D is possibly TRBD2 (7 bases). CDR1 is SGHTA, CDR2 FQGNSA, per germline. There are 15 residues in the CDR3. The V and J ends lost 1 base and 9 bases respectively, with 16 bases between them. This CDR3 is CASSLVGGGAAEQFF. The CDR3 DNA reads TGTGCCAGCAGCTTAGTCGGTGGGGGGGCCGCTGAGCAGTTCTTC. The whole variable domain, filled in from reference TRBV7-2 and TRBJ2-1, reads GAGVSQSPSNKVTEKGKDVELRCDPISGHTALYWYRQSLGQGLEFLIYFQGNSAPDKSGLPSDRFSAERTGGSVSTLTIQRTQQEDSAVYLCASSLVGGGAAEQFFGPGTRLTVL.

This clone has a handful of counts. The chain uses TRBV10-2 and TRBJ2-5; the match to TRBD1 covers 7 bases. The CDR3 runs 14 residues. Germline-derived CDR1 and CDR2 are WSHSY and SAAADI. V trimming: 6 bases; J trimming: 5 bases; junction bases outside the gene matches: 9. The CDR3 sequence is CASRGTEPLETQYF. The CDR3 DNA reads TGCGCCAGCAGAGGGACAGAGCCCTTGGAGACCCAGTACTTC.

The gene calls are TRBV5-8 and TRBJ1-5; TRBD1 agrees at 8 bases. Trimming removed 2 bases from V and 2 bases from J; junction bases left unmatched: 3. Germline assignment: CDR1 SGHTS and CDR2 YDEGEE. CDR3 length: 15 amino acids. CDR3 coding DNA: TGTGCCAGCAGCTTAGGGACAGGCCGCAATCAGCCCCAGCATTTT. It yields the protein CASSLGTGRNQPQHF.

The rearrangement joins TRBV29-1 to TRBJ1-2; TRBD1 is a possible D gene (5 bases). This CDR3 has 12 amino acids. Germline CDR1 SQVTM, CDR2 ANQGSEA. The germline V and J ends were trimmed by 1 base and 8 bases, with 11 bases remaining between them. For the CDR3, the DNA is TGCAGCGTTGAAGGGGGCAGTATAGGCTACACCTTC. Amino acids: CSVEGGSIGYTF.

This clone was detected once. The chain combines TRBV5-4 with TRBJ2-1, with D perhaps given as TRBD1 or TRBD2 (5 bases each). The V end lost 0 bases, the J end lost 1 base, and 11 bases lay between the germline ends. CDR3 length: 16 residues. Germline CDR1 SGHNT, CDR2 YYREEE (reference sequence). CDR3 in amino acids: CASSLALWGSYNEQFF. In DNA, the CDR3 is TGTGCCAGCAGCTTGGCGTTGTGGGGGTCCTACAATGAGCAGTTCTTC.

As DNA, the CDR3 is TGTGCCAGCAGCTCCCGGGCGGGGTCTGGTCTTGGTGAAAAACTGTTTTTT. This encodes CASSSRAGSGLGEKLFF. This chain connects TRBV5-4 to TRBJ1-4, with D unresolved. Trimming shortened V by 3 bases and J by 7 bases, and 22 bases separated the two germline ends. This CDR3 is 17 amino acids long. Germline V gene sequence: CDR1 SGHNT, CDR2 YYREEE (reference sequence). The variable domain in full, with the rest retrieved from reference TRBV5-4 and TRBJ1-4, is ETGVTQSPTHLIKTRGQQVTLRCSSQSGHNTVSWYQQALGQGPQFIFQYYREEENGRGNFPPRFSGLQFPNYSSELNVNALELDDSALYLCASSSRAGSGLGEKLFFGSGTQLSVL.

The V and J genes are TRBV30 and TRBJ2-1; 9 nucleotides match TRBD1. The trim removed 2 bases at V and 10 bases at J, leaving 3 bases unmatched. Germline CDR1 is GTSNPN and CDR2 is SVGIG (reference sequence). CDR3 length equals 12 residues. The CDR3 protein is CAWSTTGGEQFF. CDR3 DNA sequence: TGTGCCTGGAGTACTACAGGGGGCGAGCAGTTCTTC. The complete variable domain, with remaining parts taken from reference TRBV30 and TRBJ2-1, reads SQTIHQWPATLVQPVGSPLSLECTVEGTSNPNLYWYRQAAGRGLQLLFYSVGIGQISSEVPQNLSASRPQDRQFILSSKKLLLSDSGFYLCAWSTTGGEQFFGPGTRLTVL.

This chain uses TRBV10-2 with TRBJ2-5; D is perhaps TRBD2 (6 bases). The germline gives CDR1 WSHSY, CDR2 SAAADI. The V end lost 0 bases, the J end lost 13 bases, and 12 bases lay between the germline ends. The CDR3 covers 12 residues. CDR3 in amino acids: CASSESPGGRYF. For the CDR3, the DNA is TGCGCCAGCAGTGAGTCCCCCGGGGGTCGGTACTTC.

This rearrangement joins TRBV6-5 to TRBJ1-4, with D unresolved. The length of the CDR3 is 12 residues. Trimming left V 5 bases short and J 5 bases short, with 6 bases between. Per germline, CDR1 MNHEY and CDR2 SVGAGI. Here the CDR3 reads CASSRANEKLFF. The CDR3, as DNA: TGTGCCAGCAGTCGAGCGAATGAAAAACTGTTTTTT.

The chain carries TRBV5-1 and TRBJ1-6; 9 bases map to TRBD1. The germline CDR1 and CDR2 sequences are SGHRS and YFSETQ. The CDR3 sequence is 15 residues long. The ends lost 4 bases at V and 9 bases at J; junction bases unmatched: 8. The CDR3 loop reads CASSGGQGITSPLHF. CDR3 in DNA: TGCGCCAGCAGCGGTGGACAGGGGATTACTTCACCCCTCCACTTT.

The chain carries TRBV20-1 and TRBJ2-1, with D perhaps TRBD2 (6 bases). V gave up 6 bases and J gave up 6 bases, with 9 bases separating them. Germline values: CDR1 DFQATT, CDR2 SNEGSKA (reference sequence). The CDR3 is made up of 11 amino acids. The CDR3 region has the DNA TGCAGTGCGGGACTTCTCAATGAGCAGTTCTTC. Protein sequence: CSAGLLNEQFF.

This clone was recorded only once. The rearrangement joins TRBV21-1 to TRBJ2-5; TRBD2, the table's D call, was not compared with the DNA. TRBV21-1 is marked as a pseudogene. This CDR3 is 15 amino acids long. Here the CDR3 DNA reads TGTGCCAGCAGCCTAAGGGAGCGGGCGCCCGAGACCCAGTACTTC. Translating it yields CASSLRERAPETQYF.

This clone was seen once. The rearrangement joins TRBV4-1 to TRBJ2-3; 16 bases agree with TRBD2. From germline, CDR1 is MGHRA and CDR2 YSYEKL. The V and J ends lost 2 bases and 3 bases, in that order; junction bases with no gene match: 5. The CDR3 length is 18 residues. CDR3 sequence reads: CASSQLGLAGGLTDTQYF. The CDR3 bases are TGCGCCAGCAGCCAACTGGGACTAGCGGGGGGGCTAACAGATACGCAGTATTTT.

V and J are TRBV4-1 and TRBJ2-2; the match to TRBD1 covers 8 bases. Trimming cost V 4 bases and J 13 bases; bases outside gene matches: 14. The CDR3 is 15 amino acids. CDR1 is MGHRA, CDR2 YSYEKL, per germline. For the CDR3, the DNA is TGCGCCAGCAGCCGCGCGCCGGACAGGGAAGGGTGGCTGTTTTTT. Protein: CASSRAPDREGWLFF.

The chain has TRBV2 and TRBJ2-3; 10 bases fit TRBD2. The germline CDR1 and CDR2 sequences are SNHLY and FYNNEI. This CDR3 contains 13 residues. The V segment lost 8 bases and the J segment 5 bases; nucleotides outside the gene matches: 4. CDR3 coding DNA: TGTGCCAGCGTTCTAGCGGGGGAAGATACGCAGTATTTT. It encodes CASVLAGEDTQYF.

V and J are TRBV6-6 and TRBJ1-1; the match to TRBD1 covers 8 bases. V was clipped by 6 bases and J by 5 bases; unmatched bases: 8. Germline CDR1 and CDR2: MNHNY and SVGAGI (reference sequence). This CDR3 is built from 14 residues. The CDR3 loop is CASRQTGGGTEAFF. The CDR3 DNA follows: TGTGCCAGCAGGCAAACAGGGGGTGGGACTGAAGCTTTCTTT.

J is TRBJ1-1 and V is TRBV12-3 or TRBV12-4; TRBD1 is a possible D gene (6 bases). Trimming left V 6 bases short and J 3 bases short, with 11 bases between. CDR3 length equals 13 residues. The CDR3 protein is CASRRGGDTEAFF. CDR3 DNA sequence: TGTGCCAGCAGGAGGGGGGGGGACACTGAAGCTTTCTTT.

The chain uses TRBV6-5 and TRBJ1-2; 11 positions match TRBD1. The V gene end was trimmed by 8 bases and the J gene end by 7 bases; junction bases not matched to a gene: 3. This CDR3 comprises 12 residues. Germline V gives CDR1 MNHEY, CDR2 SVGAGI. The CDR3 DNA reads TGTGCCAGCCGGACAGGGGGCTTTGGCTACACCTTC. Translating it yields CASRTGGFGYTF.

The genes are TRBV4-3 and TRBJ2-3; the match to TRBD2 covers 7 bases. Germline assignment: CDR1 LGHNA and CDR2 YSLEER. J gave up 4 bases and V 1 base, and 8 bases lay outside the gene matches. The CDR3 has 16 residues. The CDR3 nucleotides read TGCGCCAGCAGCCAAGCCCAGCGGGGCGTCGCAGATACGCAGTATTTT. Amino acids: CASSQAQRGVADTQYF.